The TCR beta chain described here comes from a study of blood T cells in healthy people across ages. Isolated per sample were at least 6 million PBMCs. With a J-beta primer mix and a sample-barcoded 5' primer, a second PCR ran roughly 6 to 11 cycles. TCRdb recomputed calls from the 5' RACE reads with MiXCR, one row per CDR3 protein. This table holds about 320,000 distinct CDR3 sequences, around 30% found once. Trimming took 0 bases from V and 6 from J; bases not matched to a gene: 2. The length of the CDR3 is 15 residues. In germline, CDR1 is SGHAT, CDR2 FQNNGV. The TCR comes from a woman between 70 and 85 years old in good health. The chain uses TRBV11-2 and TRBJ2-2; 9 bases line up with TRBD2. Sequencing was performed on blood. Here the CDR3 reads CASSLDGGRAGELFF. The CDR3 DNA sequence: TGTGCCAGCAGCTTAGATGGCGGGAGGGCCGGGGAGCTGTTTTTT.